These 19 T cell receptor beta chains were sequenced from one sample in a study of post-analysis software for immune sequencing data. Their antigens remain unidentified. TCR beta cDNA libraries had unique molecular identifiers. MiXCR was run by TCRdb on the PCR reads, yielding one entry per CDR3 protein. The table lists about 820,000 distinct CDR3 sequences, under 70% of them singletons. The study, taken as a whole, reports: In patients, TRBV5-6, TRBV5-1 and TRBV20-1 belonged to five or six TRBV segments found more frequently than in controls.

Input material: blood. These receptors were obtained from a girl under 18 with multiple sclerosis.

The V call is TRBV29-1, the J call TRBJ2-3, with TRBD1 matching 7 bases. This CDR3 has 15 residues. Trimming at V came to 3 bases and at J to 3 bases, leaving 9 bases not matched to a gene. CDR1 SQVTM and CDR2 ANQGSEA come from the germline V gene. CDR3 protein: CSVEWFDRATDTQYF. CDR3 nucleotides: TGCAGCGTTGAGTGGTTTGACAGGGCAACAGATACGCAGTATTTT.

The V and J genes are TRBV5-1 and TRBJ2-4; 10 bases agree with TRBD1. CDR1 is SGHRS, CDR2 YFSETQ, per germline. The trim removed 2 bases at V and 3 bases at J, leaving 5 bases unmatched. The CDR3 is 16 residues long. This CDR3 reads CASSLGTGDSKNIQYF. The CDR3 DNA reads TGCGCCAGCAGCTTAGGGACAGGGGACAGCAAAAACATTCAGTACTTC.

V gene TRBV11-2 combines with J gene TRBJ1-4; D gene ambiguous. V dropped 5 bases and J dropped 2 bases, with 9 bases sitting between them. The CDR3 extends over 14 amino acids. Germline CDR1 is SGHAT and CDR2 is FQNNGV. CDR3 in amino acids: CASSLGMTNEKLFF. CDR3 DNA sequence: TGTGCCAGCAGCCTGGGGATGACTAATGAAAAACTGTTTTTT. The whole variable domain, remainder taken from reference TRBV11-2 and TRBJ1-4, is EAGVAQSPRYKIIEKRQSVAFWCNPISGHATLYWYQQILGQGPKLLIQFQNNGVVDDSQLPKDRFSAERLKGVDSTLKIQPAKLEDSAVYLCASSLGMTNEKLFFGSGTQLSVL.

This clonotype occurred a few times. The J gene is TRBJ1-2, the V gene TRBV29-1; weak D call: TRBD1 (6 bases). The V and J ends lost 6 bases and 1 base respectively, with 18 bases between them. The V gene's germline CDR1 is SQVTM and CDR2 ANQGSEA. The CDR3 length is 15 residues. CDR3 DNA sequence: TGCAGCGTCGTACCCCGGGACATAAATAACTATGGCTACACCTTC. It yields the protein CSVVPRDINNYGYTF.

As for this clonotype: Germline and junction disagree at one end, which may indicate a read error. The V gene is TRBV6-6, the J gene TRBJ1-2, with 7 bases fitting TRBD1. CDR3 length: 15 amino acids. Germline CDR1 MNHNY, CDR2 SVGAGI (reference sequence). The CDR3 region has the DNA TGTGCCGGCAGTTACGGCCAGGGGGGGAACTATGGCTACACCTTC. Translation gives CAGSYGQGGNYGYTF.

This clonotype came up a few times. This chain links TRBV7-6 with TRBJ2-3, with 7 nucleotides matching TRBD2. V gave up 5 bases and J gave up 0 bases; unmatched junction bases: 11. Germline V CDR1 and CDR2: SGHVS, FNYEAQ. The CDR3 sequence is 17 residues long. DNA of the CDR3: TGTGCCAGCAGCCCCCTGGGTAGCGGGCCTAGCACAGATACGCAGTATTTT. Its translation is CASSPLGSGPSTDTQYF.

The gene calls are TRBV6-5 and TRBJ1-2; 8 bases fit TRBD1. Germline CDR1 MNHEY, CDR2 SVGAGI. The CDR3 length is 16 residues. V lost 5 bases to trimming and J lost 6 bases; unmatched junction nucleotides: 14. The CDR3 region has the DNA TGTGCCAGCAGTCGCTTCTTGACAGGGGTGGAGCATGGCTACACCTTC. As protein: CASSRFLTGVEHGYTF.

This chain uses TRBV7-9 with TRBJ2-7; D possibly corresponds to TRBD1 (6 bases). Trimming left V 7 bases short and J 3 bases short, with 19 bases between. Germline CDR1 and CDR2: SEHNR and FQNEAQ (reference sequence). The CDR3 is made up of 15 amino acids. In DNA form, the CDR3 reads TGTGCCAGCACCTGGGCCGGGACATACCGCTACGAGCAGTACTTC. Protein product: CASTWAGTYRYEQYF.

CDR3 bases: TGTGCCAGCAGTTTCTTCGCTGGGTGGGGGTTCTTC. Translation: CASSFFAGWGFF. The genes are TRBV12-3 or TRBV12-4 and TRBJ2-1; D remains unclear. V dropped 3 bases and J dropped 15 bases, with 15 bases sitting between them. The CDR3 is made up of 12 amino acids.

This clonotype was seen a handful of times. This chain uses TRBV5-1 with TRBJ2-7; 12 nucleotides line up with TRBD1. Germline-derived CDR1 and CDR2 are SGHRS and YFSETQ. The CDR3 loop spans 16 amino acids. J lost 3 bases, V lost 3 bases, and 7 bases had no gene match. The CDR3 reads CASSWDRGRLVYEQYF. The CDR3 nucleotides read TGCGCCAGCAGCTGGGACAGGGGGCGGTTGGTCTACGAGCAGTACTTC.

The chain uses TRBV11-3 and TRBJ2-1; TRBD2 matches at 10 bases. This CDR3 is built from 18 residues. Germline lookup yields CDR1 SGHNT and CDR2 YENEEA. After removal of 3 bases from V and 6 bases from J, the junction contained 14 bases not matched to a gene. CDR3 nucleotide sequence: TGTGCCAGCAGCTTCGACGGTCCGCTAGCGGGAGTTAGCAATGAGCAGTTCTTC. Translation gives CASSFDGPLAGVSNEQFF.

The chain uses TRBV18 and TRBJ1-5; TRBD1 might be the D (5 bases). Germline CDR1 is KGHSH and CDR2 is LQKENI. The CDR3 has 16 amino acids. Trimming took 2 bases from V and 6 from J, leaving 17 bases between them. CDR3 nucleotides: TGTGCCAGCTCACCAAAATCTTCACAGGAAGGTCAGCCCCAGCATTTT. Translation gives CASSPKSSQEGQPQHF. The full variable domain, completed using reference TRBV18 and TRBJ1-5, is NAGVMQNPRHLVRRRGQEARLRCSPMKGHSHVYWYRQLPEEGLKFMVYLQKENIIDESGMPKERFSAEFPKEGPSILRIQQVVRGDSAAYFCASSPKSSQEGQPQHFGDGTRLSIL.

This chain links TRBV20-1 with TRBJ1-5; 7 bases fit TRBD1. Per germline, CDR1 DFQATT and CDR2 SNEGSKA (reference sequence). The length of the CDR3 is 19 residues. V was pared by 0 bases and J by 7 bases, with 21 bases of the junction left unmatched. This CDR3 is CSARDYGRGFLYPGQPQHF. The CDR3 bases are TGCAGTGCTAGAGATTATGGCAGGGGGTTTCTATACCCAGGGCAGCCCCAGCATTTT.

The chain combines TRBV3-1 with TRBJ1-2; no firm D call. Germline loops: CDR1 LGHDT, CDR2 YNNKEL (reference sequence). The CDR3 loop spans 15 amino acids. V was clipped by 0 bases and J by 7 bases, with 15 bases between them. Written as DNA, the CDR3 is TGTGCCAGCAGCCAAGATCGAGTCGGGGTTGGTGGCTACACCTTC. The encoded protein is CASSQDRVGVGGYTF.

The DNA of the CDR3 is TGTGCCAGCAGCGATAGGACAGGGACCTACGAGCAGTACTTC. Its protein product is CASSDRTGTYEQYF. This chain links TRBV6-5 with TRBJ2-7; TRBD1 aligns across 8 bases. V shed 6 bases, J shed 2 bases, and the junction held 6 bases outside the gene matches. Germline V gives CDR1 MNHEY, CDR2 SVGAGI. CDR3 size: 14 residues.

V gene TRBV6-5 combines with J gene TRBJ1-5, with 9 bases that match TRBD1. Trimming at V came to 5 bases and at J to 0 bases, leaving 5 bases not matched to a gene. The CDR3 spans 16 residues. Germline loops: CDR1 MNHEY, CDR2 SVGAGI. CDR3 DNA: TGTGCCAGCAGTCAGGGACAGGGCCCTAGCAATCAGCCCCAGCATTTT. Translating it yields CASSQGQGPSNQPQHF.

The genes are TRBV5-1 and TRBJ2-7; weak D call: TRBD1 (6 bases). Trimming removed 5 bases from V and 2 bases from J, with 20 bases in between. The CDR3 is 16 residues long. Germline CDR1 reads SGHRS; CDR2 reads YFSETQ. For the CDR3, the DNA is TGCGCCAGCAGATTGTGGTTGGGGGCCGAGGCCTACGAGCAGTACTTC. This gives the protein CASRLWLGAEAYEQYF.

This clonotype showed up just once. V gene TRBV7-9 combines with J gene TRBJ2-6; D is ambiguous. Trimming left V 8 bases short and J 0 bases short, with 8 bases between. CDR1 is SEHNR and CDR2 is FQNEAQ in the germline V gene (reference sequence). This CDR3 has 14 residues. The CDR3 sequence: CASDRYSGANVLTF. CDR3 sequence (DNA): TGTGCCAGCGATAGGTACTCTGGGGCCAACGTCCTGACTTTC.

The chain has TRBV15 and TRBJ1-5; the D is unclear. CDR1 is LNHNV, CDR2 YYDKDF, per germline (reference sequence). The CDR3 totals 15 residues. The V end was cut by 0 bases, the J end by 5 bases, with 11 bases between. The CDR3 spells CATSRDLGDDQPQHF. Here the CDR3 DNA reads TGTGCCACCAGCAGAGATTTGGGAGACGATCAGCCCCAGCATTTT.